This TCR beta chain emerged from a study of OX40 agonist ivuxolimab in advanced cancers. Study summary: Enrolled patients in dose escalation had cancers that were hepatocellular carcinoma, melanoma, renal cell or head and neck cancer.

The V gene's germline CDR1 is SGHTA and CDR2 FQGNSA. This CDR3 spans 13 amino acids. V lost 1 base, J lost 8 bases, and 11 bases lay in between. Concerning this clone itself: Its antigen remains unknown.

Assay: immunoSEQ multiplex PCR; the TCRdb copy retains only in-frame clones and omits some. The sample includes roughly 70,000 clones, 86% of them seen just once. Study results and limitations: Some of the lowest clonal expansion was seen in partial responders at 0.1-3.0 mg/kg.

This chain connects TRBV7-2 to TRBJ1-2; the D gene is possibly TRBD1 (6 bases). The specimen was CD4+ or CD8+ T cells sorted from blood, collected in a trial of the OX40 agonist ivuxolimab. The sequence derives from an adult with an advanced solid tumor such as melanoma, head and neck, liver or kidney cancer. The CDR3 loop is CASSLELGGGYTF. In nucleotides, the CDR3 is TGTGCCAGCAGCTTAGAGTTGGGGGGCGGCTACACCTTC.